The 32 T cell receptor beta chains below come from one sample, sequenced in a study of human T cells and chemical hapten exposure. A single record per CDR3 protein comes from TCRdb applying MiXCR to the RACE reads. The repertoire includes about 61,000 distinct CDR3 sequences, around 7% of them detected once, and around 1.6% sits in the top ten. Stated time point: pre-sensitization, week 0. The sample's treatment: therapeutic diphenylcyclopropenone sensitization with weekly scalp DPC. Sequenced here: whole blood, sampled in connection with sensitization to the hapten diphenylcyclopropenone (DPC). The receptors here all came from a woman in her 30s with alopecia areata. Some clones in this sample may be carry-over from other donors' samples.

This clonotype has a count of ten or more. This CDR3 is CAWSGTGVGRGFSYEQYF. CDR3 nucleotide sequence: TGTGCCTGGAGTGGAACTGGAGTCGGCAGGGGATTCTCCTACGAGCAGTACTTC. The chain carries TRBV30 and TRBJ2-7; a possible D gene is TRBD1 (6 bases). The germline gives CDR1 GTSNPN, CDR2 SVGIG (reference sequence). The CDR3 is 18 amino acids. V was clipped by 1 base and J by 0 bases, with 22 bases between them. The full variable domain, rest sourced from reference TRBV30 and TRBJ2-7, is SQTIHQWPATLVQPVGSPLSLECTVEGTSNPNLYWYRQAAGRGLQLLFYSVGIGQISSEVPQNLSASRPQDRQFILSSKKLLLSDSGFYLCAWSGTGVGRGFSYEQYFGPGTRLTVT.

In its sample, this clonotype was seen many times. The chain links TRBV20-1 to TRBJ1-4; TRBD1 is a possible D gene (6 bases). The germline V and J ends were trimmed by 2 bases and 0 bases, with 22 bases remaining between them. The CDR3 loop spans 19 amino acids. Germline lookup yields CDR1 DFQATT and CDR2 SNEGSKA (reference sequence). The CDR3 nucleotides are TGCAGTGCTAGACAATACCCCGGGGGCAGATTAACAACTAATGAAAAACTGTTTTTT. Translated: CSARQYPGGRLTTNEKLFF.

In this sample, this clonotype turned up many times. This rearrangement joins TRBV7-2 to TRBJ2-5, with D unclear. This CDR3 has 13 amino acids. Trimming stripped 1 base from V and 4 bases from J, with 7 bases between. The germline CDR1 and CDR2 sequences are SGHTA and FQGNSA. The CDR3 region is CASSLGVSETQYF. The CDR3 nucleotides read TGTGCCAGCAGCTTAGGTGTGTCAGAGACCCAGTACTTC.

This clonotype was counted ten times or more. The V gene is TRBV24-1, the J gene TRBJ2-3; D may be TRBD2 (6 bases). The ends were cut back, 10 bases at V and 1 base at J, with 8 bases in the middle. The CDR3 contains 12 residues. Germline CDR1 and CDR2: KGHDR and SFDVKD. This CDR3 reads CATGEGTDTQYF. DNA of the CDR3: TGTGCCACAGGGGAGGGCACAGATACGCAGTATTTT.

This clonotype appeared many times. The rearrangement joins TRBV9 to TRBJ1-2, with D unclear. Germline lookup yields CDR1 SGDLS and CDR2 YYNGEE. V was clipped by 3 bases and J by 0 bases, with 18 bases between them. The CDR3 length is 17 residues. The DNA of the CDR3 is TGTGCCAGCAGCGAGGAAGCCCAGGAGGTGACTAACTATGGCTACACCTTC. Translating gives CASSEEAQEVTNYGYTF. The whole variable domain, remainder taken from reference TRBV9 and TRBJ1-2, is DSGVTQTPKHLITATGQRVTLRCSPRSGDLSVYWYQQSLDQGLQFLIQYYNGEERAKGNILERFSAQQFPDLHSELNLSSLELGDSALYFCASSEEAQEVTNYGYTFGSGTRLTVV.

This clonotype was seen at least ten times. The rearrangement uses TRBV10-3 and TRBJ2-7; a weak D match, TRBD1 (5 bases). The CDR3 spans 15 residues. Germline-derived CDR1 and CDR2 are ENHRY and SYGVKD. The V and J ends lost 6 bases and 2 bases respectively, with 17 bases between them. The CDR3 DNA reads TGTGCCATCAGCTCTCCATCGACAGAAGCCTACGAGCAGTACTTC. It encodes CAISSPSTEAYEQYF.

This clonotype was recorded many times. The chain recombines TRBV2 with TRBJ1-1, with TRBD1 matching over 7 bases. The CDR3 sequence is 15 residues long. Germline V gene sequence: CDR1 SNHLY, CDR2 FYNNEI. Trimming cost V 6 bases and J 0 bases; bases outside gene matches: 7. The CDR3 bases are TGTGCCAGCAGCCCGACAGGGAGGATGAACACTGAAGCTTTCTTT. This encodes CASSPTGRMNTEAFF. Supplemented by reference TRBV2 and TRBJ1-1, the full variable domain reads EPEVTQTPSHQVTQMGQEVILRCVPISNHLYFYWYRQILGQKVEFLVSFYNNEISEKSEIFDDQFSVERPDGSNFTLKIRSTKLEDSAMYFCASSPTGRMNTEAFFGQGTRLTVV.

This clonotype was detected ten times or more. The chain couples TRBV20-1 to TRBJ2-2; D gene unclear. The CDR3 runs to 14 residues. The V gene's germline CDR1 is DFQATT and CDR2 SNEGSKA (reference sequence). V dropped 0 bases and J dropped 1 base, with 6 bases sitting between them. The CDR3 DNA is TGCAGTGCTAGAGATCTTCTGAACACCGGGGAGCTGTTTTTT. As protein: CSARDLLNTGELFF.

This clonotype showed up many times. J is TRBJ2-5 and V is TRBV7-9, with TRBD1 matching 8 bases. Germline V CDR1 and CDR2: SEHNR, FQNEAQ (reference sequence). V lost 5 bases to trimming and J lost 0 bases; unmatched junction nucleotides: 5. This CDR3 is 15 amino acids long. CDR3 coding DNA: TGTGCCAGCAGCAGTCGGACAGGGTACCAAGAGACCCAGTACTTC. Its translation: CASSSRTGYQETQYF. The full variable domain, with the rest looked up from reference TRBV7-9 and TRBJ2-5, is DTGVSQNPRHKITKRGQNVTFRCDPISEHNRLYWYRQTLGQGPEFLTYFQNEAQLEKSRLLSDRFSAERPKGSFSTLEIQRTEQGDSAMYLCASSSRTGYQETQYFGPGTRLLVL.

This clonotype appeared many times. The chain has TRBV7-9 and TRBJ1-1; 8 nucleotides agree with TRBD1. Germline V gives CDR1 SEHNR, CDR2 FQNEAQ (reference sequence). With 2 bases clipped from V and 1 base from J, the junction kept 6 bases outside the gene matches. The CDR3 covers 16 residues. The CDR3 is CASSLRQGRGNTEAFF. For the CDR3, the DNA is TGTGCCAGCAGCTTAAGACAGGGGCGGGGGAACACTGAAGCTTTCTTT.

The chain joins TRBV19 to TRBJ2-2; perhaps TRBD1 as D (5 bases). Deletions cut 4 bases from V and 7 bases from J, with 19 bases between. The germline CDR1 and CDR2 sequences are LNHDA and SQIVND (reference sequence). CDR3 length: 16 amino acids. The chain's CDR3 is CASSNIKTPTDGELFF. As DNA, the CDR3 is TGTGCCAGTAGTAACATAAAAACCCCGACAGACGGGGAGCTGTTTTTT.

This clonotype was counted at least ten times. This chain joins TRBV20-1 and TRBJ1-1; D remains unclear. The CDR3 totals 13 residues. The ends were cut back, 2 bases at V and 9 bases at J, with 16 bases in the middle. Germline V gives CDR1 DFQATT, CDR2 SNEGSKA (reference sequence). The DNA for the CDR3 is TGCAGTGCTAGACAGGTTTTGAGTTCCAAAGCTTTCTTT. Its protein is CSARQVLSSKAFF.

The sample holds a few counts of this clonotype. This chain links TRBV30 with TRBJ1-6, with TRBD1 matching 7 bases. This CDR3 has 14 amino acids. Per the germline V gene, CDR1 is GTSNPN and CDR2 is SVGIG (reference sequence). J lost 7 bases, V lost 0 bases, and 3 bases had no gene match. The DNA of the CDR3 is TGTGCCTGGAGTGTGTCCAGGGGGAATTCACCCCTCCACTTT. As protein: CAWSVSRGNSPLHF.

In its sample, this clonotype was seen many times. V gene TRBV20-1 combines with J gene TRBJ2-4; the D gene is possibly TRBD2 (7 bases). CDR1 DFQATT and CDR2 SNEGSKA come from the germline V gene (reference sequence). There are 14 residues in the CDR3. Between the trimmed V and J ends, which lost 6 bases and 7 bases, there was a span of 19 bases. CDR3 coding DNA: TGCAGTGCCCCAAGCGGGACACACGGGAACATTCAGTACTTC. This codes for CSAPSGTHGNIQYF.

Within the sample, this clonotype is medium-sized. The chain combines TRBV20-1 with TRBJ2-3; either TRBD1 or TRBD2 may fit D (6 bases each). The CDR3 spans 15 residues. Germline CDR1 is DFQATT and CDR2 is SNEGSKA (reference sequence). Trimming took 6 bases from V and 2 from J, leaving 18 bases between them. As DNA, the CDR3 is TGCAGTGCCAACGGGGGCGGGGCCAACACAGATACGCAGTATTTT. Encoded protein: CSANGGGANTDTQYF.

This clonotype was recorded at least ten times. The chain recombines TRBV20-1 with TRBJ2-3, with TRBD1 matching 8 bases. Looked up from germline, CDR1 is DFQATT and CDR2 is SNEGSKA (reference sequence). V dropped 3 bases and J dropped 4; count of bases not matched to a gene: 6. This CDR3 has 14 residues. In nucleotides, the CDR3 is TGCAGTGCTAGCAGGCCAGGGGGCTCAGATACGCAGTATTTT. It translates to CSASRPGGSDTQYF.

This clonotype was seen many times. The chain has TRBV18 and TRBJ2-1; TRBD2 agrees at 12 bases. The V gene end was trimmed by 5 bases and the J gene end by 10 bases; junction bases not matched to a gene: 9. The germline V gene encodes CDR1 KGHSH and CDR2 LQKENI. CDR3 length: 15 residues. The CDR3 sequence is CASSGPGTSGPEQFF. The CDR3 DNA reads TGTGCCAGCTCAGGTCCCGGGACTAGCGGGCCAGAGCAGTTCTTC.

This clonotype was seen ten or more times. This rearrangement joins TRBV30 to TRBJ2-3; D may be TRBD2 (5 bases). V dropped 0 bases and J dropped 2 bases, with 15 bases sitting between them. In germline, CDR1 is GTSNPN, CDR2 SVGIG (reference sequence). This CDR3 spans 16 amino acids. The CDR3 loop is CAWSVLQRSLTDTQYF. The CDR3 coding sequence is TGTGCCTGGAGTGTACTTCAGCGGAGCCTCACAGATACGCAGTATTTT.

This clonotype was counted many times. CDR3 DNA sequence: TGTGCCAGCAGTCAGCCCGTAGATACGCAGTATTTT. It specifies CASSQPVDTQYF. The chain combines TRBV6-6 with TRBJ2-3; D is unresolved. Germline CDR1 is MNHNY and CDR2 is SVGAGI (reference sequence). Trimming took 5 bases from V and 5 from J, leaving 8 bases between them. There are 12 residues in the CDR3.

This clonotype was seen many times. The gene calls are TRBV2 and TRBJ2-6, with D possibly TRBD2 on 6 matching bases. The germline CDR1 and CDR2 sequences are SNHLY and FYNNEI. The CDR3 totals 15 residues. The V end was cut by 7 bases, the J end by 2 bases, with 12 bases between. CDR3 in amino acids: CASKRERAGANVLTF. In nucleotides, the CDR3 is TGTGCCAGCAAAAGGGAGCGGGCTGGGGCCAACGTCCTGACTTTC. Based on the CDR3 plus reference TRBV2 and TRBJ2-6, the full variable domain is EPEVTQTPSHQVTQMGQEVILRCVPISNHLYFYWYRQILGQKVEFLVSFYNNEISEKSEIFDDQFSVERPDGSNFTLKIRSTKLEDSAMYFCASKRERAGANVLTFGAGSRLTVL.

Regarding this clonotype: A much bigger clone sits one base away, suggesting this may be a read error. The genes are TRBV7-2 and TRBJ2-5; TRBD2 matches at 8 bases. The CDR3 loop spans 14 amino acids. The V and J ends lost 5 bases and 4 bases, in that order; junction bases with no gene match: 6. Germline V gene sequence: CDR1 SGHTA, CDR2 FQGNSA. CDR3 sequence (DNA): TGTGCCAGCAGCCGGGGGGGTACGGGAGAGACCCAGTACTTC. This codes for CASSRGGTGETQYF.

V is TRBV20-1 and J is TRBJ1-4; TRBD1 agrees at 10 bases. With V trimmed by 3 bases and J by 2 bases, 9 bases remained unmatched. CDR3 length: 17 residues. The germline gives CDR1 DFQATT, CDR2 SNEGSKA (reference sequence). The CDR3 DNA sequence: TGCAGTGCTAGCTCGGGACAGGGGACGATGACTAATGAAAAACTGTTTTTT. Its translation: CSASSGQGTMTNEKLFF.

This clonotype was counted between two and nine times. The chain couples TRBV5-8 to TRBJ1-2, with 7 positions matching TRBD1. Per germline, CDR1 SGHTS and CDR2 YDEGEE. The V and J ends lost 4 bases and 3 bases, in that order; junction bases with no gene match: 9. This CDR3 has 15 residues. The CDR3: CASSRGGSLDYGYTF. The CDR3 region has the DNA TGTGCCAGCAGCCGAGGGGGCAGTCTAGACTATGGCTACACCTTC.

CDR3 protein: CASSSPRGSTDTQYF. The DNA for the CDR3 is TGTGCCAGCAGTTCCCCCCGGGGTAGCACAGATACGCAGTATTTT. This chain joins TRBV6-5 and TRBJ2-3, with a tentative D call TRBD2 (5 bases). CDR1 is MNHEY and CDR2 is SVGAGI in the germline V gene. This CDR3 comprises 15 residues. V shed 4 bases and J shed 0 bases, with 11 bases lying between them.

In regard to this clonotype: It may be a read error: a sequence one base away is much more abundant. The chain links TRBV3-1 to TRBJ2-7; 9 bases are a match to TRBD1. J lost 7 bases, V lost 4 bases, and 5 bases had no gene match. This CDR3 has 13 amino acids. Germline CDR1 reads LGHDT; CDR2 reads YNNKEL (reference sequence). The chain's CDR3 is CASSRWTGDEQYF. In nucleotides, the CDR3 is TGTGCCAGCAGCCGATGGACAGGGGATGAGCAGTACTTC.

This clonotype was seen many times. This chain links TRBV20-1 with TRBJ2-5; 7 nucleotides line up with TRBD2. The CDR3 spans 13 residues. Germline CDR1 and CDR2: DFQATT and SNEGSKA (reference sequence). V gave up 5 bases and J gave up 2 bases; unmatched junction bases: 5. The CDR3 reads CSAQGLGQETQYF. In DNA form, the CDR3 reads TGCAGTGCTCAAGGACTAGGACAAGAGACCCAGTACTTC.

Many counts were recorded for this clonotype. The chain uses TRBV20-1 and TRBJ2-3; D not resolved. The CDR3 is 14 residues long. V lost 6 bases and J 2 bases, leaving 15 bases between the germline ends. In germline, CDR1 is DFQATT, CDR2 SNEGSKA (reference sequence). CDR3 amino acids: CSACEWSNTDTQYF. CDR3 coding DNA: TGCAGTGCGTGCGAGTGGAGCAACACAGATACGCAGTATTTT.

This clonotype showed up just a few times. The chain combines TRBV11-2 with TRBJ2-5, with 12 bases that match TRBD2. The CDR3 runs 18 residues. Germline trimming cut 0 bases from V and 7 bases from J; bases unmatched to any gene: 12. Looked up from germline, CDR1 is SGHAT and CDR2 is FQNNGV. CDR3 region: CASSLDGRLAGGPVTQYF. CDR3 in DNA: TGTGCCAGCAGCTTAGACGGAAGGCTAGCGGGGGGGCCGGTGACCCAGTACTTC. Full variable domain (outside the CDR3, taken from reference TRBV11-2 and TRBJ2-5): EAGVAQSPRYKIIEKRQSVAFWCNPISGHATLYWYQQILGQGPKLLIQFQNNGVVDDSQLPKDRFSAERLKGVDSTLKIQPAKLEDSAVYLCASSLDGRLAGGPVTQYFGPGTRLLVL.

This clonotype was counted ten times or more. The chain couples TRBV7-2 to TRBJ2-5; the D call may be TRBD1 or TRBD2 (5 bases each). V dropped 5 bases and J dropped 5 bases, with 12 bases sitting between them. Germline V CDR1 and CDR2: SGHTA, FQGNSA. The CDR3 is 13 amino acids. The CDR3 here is CASSPGPKETQYF. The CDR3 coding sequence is TGTGCCAGCAGCCCGGGACCAAAGGAGACCCAGTACTTC. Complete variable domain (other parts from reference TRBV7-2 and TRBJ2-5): GAGVSQSPSNKVTEKGKDVELRCDPISGHTALYWYRQSLGQGLEFLIYFQGNSAPDKSGLPSDRFSAERTGGSVSTLTIQRTQQEDSAVYLCASSPGPKETQYFGPGTRLLVL.

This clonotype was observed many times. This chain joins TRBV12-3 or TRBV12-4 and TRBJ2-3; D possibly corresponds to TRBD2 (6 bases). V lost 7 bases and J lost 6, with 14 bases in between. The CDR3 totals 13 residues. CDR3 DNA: TGTGCCAGCACTTTGAGCGGGTGGGATACGCAGTATTTT. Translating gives CASTLSGWDTQYF.

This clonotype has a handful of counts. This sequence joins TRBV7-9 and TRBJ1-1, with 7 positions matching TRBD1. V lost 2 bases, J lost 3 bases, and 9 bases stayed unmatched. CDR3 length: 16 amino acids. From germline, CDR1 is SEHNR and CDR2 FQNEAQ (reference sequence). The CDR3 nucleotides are TGTGCCAGCAGCTTATATATCGGACAGGTGGACACTGAAGCTTTCTTT. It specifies CASSLYIGQVDTEAFF.

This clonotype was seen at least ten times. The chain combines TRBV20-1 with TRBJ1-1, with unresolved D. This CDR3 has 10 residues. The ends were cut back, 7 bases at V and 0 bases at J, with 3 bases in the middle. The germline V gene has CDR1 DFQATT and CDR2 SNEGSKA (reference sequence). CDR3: CSDLNTEAFF. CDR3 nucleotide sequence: TGCAGTGACTTGAACACTGAAGCTTTCTTT.